The 28 T cell receptor beta chains given below trace back to one sample, sequenced in a study of blood T cells in healthy people across ages. Primers used in a second PCR of about 6 to 11 cycles were a sample-barcoded 5' primer and a J-beta primer mix. TCRdb called the 5' RACE reads again in MiXCR, with one record for every CDR3 protein. The data show around 1,500,000 distinct CDR3 sequences, roughly 45% seen once. Sequenced sample: blood. These receptors all come from a woman under 30 in good health.

The V gene is TRBV20-1, the J gene TRBJ2-1; 13 nucleotides align to TRBD2. J gave up 2 bases and V 4 bases, and 8 bases lay outside the gene matches. Per the germline V gene, CDR1 is DFQATT and CDR2 is SNEGSKA (reference sequence). This CDR3 contains 17 residues. The DNA of the CDR3 is TGCAGTGCTACCGCCGCCGGACTAGCGGGGGCCTACAATGAGCAGTTCTTC. Its protein is CSATAAGLAGAYNEQFF.

This clonotype was observed a few times. The genes are TRBV25-1 and TRBJ1-1; possible D gene TRBD1, 5 bases. Trimming left V 5 bases short and J 4 bases short, with 14 bases between. The CDR3 runs 14 residues. The germline CDR1 and CDR2 sequences are MGHDK and SYGVNS. The CDR3 spells CASSLGGWGTEAFF. CDR3 coding DNA: TGTGCCAGCAGTCTGGGGGGGTGGGGCACTGAAGCTTTCTTT. Drawing the rest from reference TRBV25-1 and TRBJ1-1, the complete variable domain is EADIYQTPRYLVIGTGKKITLECSQTMGHDKMYWYQQDPGMELHLIHYSYGVNSTEKGDLSSESTVSRIRTEHFPLTLESARPSHTSQYLCASSLGGWGTEAFFGQGTRLTVV.

The chain combines TRBV7-2 with TRBJ2-3, with TRBD2 matching over 9 bases. V was pared by 0 bases and J by 5 bases, with 12 bases of the junction left unmatched. The germline V gene has CDR1 SGHTA and CDR2 FQGNSA. The CDR3 consists of 18 residues. CDR3 DNA sequence: TGTGCCAGCAGCTTAGCAGGGGTAGCGGGAGTTGTGGTAGATACGCAGTATTTT. It yields the protein CASSLAGVAGVVVDTQYF.

In its sample, this clonotype was seen a few times. The genes are TRBV11-1 and TRBJ2-5; D may be TRBD1 (6 bases). The germline V gene encodes CDR1 SGHAT and CDR2 FQDESV (reference sequence). Trimming removed 4 bases from V and 2 bases from J, with 32 bases in between. The CDR3 loop spans 21 amino acids. CDR3 residues: CASSSDDVGVWGRFRQETQYF. Written as DNA, the CDR3 is TGTGCCAGCAGCTCCGACGATGTCGGGGTGTGGGGGCGGTTTCGTCAAGAGACCCAGTACTTC.

Only a few counts were recorded for this clonotype. The rearrangement links TRBV11-2 to TRBJ1-1; D is unclear. The ends were cut back, 3 bases at V and 11 bases at J, with 25 bases in the middle. The CDR3 is 16 amino acids. Germline assignment: CDR1 SGHAT and CDR2 FQNNGV. The CDR3 coding sequence is TGTGCCAGCAGCTTGGATACCGCAAGGGTTGGGGTGTCGGCTTTCTTT. This gives the protein CASSLDTARVGVSAFF.

The chain recombines TRBV4-2 with TRBJ2-4; 9 bases map to TRBD2. The CDR3 is 17 amino acids. The V gene's germline CDR1 is LGHNA and CDR2 YNFKEQ. J was trimmed by 13 bases and V by 0 bases; bases with no gene match: 16. The CDR3 DNA is TGTGCCAGCAGCCAAGATCTCTTAGCGGGAGTATTGAGAGAGCAGTACTTC. Protein product: CASSQDLLAGVLREQYF.

The V call is TRBV29-1, the J call TRBJ2-3; the D gene is possibly TRBD2 (6 bases). The V gene lost 8 bases and the J gene lost 5 bases, with 14 bases spanning the gap. Germline loops: CDR1 SQVTM, CDR2 ANQGSEA. The CDR3 spans 12 residues. CDR3 protein: CSIVADRDTQYF. DNA of the CDR3: TGCAGCATCGTAGCGGATCGAGATACGCAGTATTTT.

This clonotype was recorded a few times. This chain joins TRBV4-2 and TRBJ2-3; 8 bases line up with TRBD2. There are 15 residues in the CDR3. V shed 4 bases, J shed 3 bases, and the junction held 6 bases outside the gene matches. Germline V CDR1 and CDR2: LGHNA, YNFKEQ. The CDR3: CASSPGGPVTDTQYF. The CDR3 coding sequence is TGTGCCAGCAGCCCGGGAGGGCCGGTTACAGATACGCAGTATTTT.

This clonotype was seen at least ten times. The junction shows a germline mismatch at one end, possibly a read error. This chain links TRBV5-1 with TRBJ1-5; D not certain. This CDR3 has 14 residues. The germline V gene has CDR1 SGHRS and CDR2 YFSETQ. The CDR3 region is CASSLEGSNQPQHF. For the CDR3, the DNA is TGTGCCAGCAGCTTGGAGGGTAGCAATCAGCCCCAGCATTTT.

This clonotype was seen just once. V usage is TRBV12-3 or TRBV12-4 and J usage is TRBJ2-1; D tentatively fits TRBD1 or TRBD2 (5 bases each). V shed 5 bases and J shed 4 bases, with 12 bases lying between them. There are 14 residues in the CDR3. This CDR3 is CASSGGAQYNEQFF. CDR3 bases: TGTGCCAGCAGTGGGGGAGCGCAATACAATGAGCAGTTCTTC.

This clonotype was counted ten times or more. The rearrangement uses TRBV7-2 and TRBJ2-7; D gene ambiguous. This CDR3 spans 15 amino acids. Trimming took 1 base from V and 4 from J, leaving 14 bases between them. Germline values: CDR1 SGHTA, CDR2 FQGNSA. CDR3 loop: CASSLEGTSSYEQYF. The CDR3 DNA follows: TGTGCCAGCAGCTTAGAGGGCACCTCTTCGTACGAGCAGTACTTC.

This clonotype was counted between two and nine times. The gene calls are TRBV14 and TRBJ2-3; 7 nucleotides agree with TRBD2. The CDR3 totals 14 residues. Looked up from germline, CDR1 is SGHDN and CDR2 is FVKESK. J gave up 5 bases and V 4 bases, and 6 bases lay outside the gene matches. The CDR3 bases are TGTGCCAGCAGCCCAGATTGGGGGGGAGATACGCAGTATTTT. Translated: CASSPDWGGDTQYF.

This clonotype appeared many times. The chain recombines TRBV6-5 with TRBJ2-7, with 15 positions matching TRBD2. Germline V lookup: CDR1 MNHEY, CDR2 SVGAGI. Trimming removed 8 bases from V and 4 bases from J; junction bases left unmatched: 0. The CDR3 is made up of 13 amino acids. For the CDR3, the DNA is TGTGCCAGCGGACTAGCGGGGGGGTACGAGCAGTACTTC. It specifies CASGLAGGYEQYF.

The gene calls are TRBV3-1 and TRBJ2-7; 9 bases agree with TRBD2. The CDR3 is made up of 18 amino acids. Looked up from germline, CDR1 is LGHDT and CDR2 is YNNKEL (reference sequence). The J segment lost 5 bases and the V segment lost 0 bases, leaving 14 bases of the junction unmatched. The CDR3 bases are TGTGCCAGCAGCCAAGAAGCCCTAGCGGGAAGCGGACTCGACGAGCAGTACTTC. Translated, it gives CASSQEALAGSGLDEQYF.

The V gene is TRBV2, the J gene TRBJ1-2; D remains ambiguous. The CDR3 spans 14 residues. From germline, CDR1 is SNHLY and CDR2 FYNNEI. V was trimmed by 8 bases and J by 7 bases, leaving 20 bases between them. CDR3 bases: TGTGCCAGCGAATATGACGGCCGAGGGAGTGGCTACACCTTC. Residues: CASEYDGRGSGYTF.

V is TRBV10-3 and J is TRBJ2-1; D is uncertain. CDR3 length: 11 residues. V lost 3 bases and J lost 6, with 3 bases in between. Germline V gene lookup returns CDR1 ENHRY and CDR2 SYGVKD. The CDR3 reads CAISDGNEQFF. The CDR3, as DNA: TGTGCCATCAGTGACGGCAATGAGCAGTTCTTC.

This clonotype was seen more than once but under ten times. The rearrangement joins TRBV6-2 or TRBV6-3 to TRBJ1-2; 7 nucleotides agree with TRBD1. Germline values: CDR1 MNHEY, CDR2 SVGEGT. There are 13 residues in the CDR3. J lost 4 bases, V lost 9 bases, and 8 bases had no gene match. The CDR3 is CASTGALGYGYTF. CDR3 sequence (DNA): TGTGCCAGTACAGGGGCACTTGGCTATGGCTACACCTTC.

The J gene is TRBJ2-1, the V gene TRBV24-1; 10 bases map to TRBD1. The J call may not be correct, given that the DNA end is closer to TRBJ2-7. CDR1 KGHDR and CDR2 SFDVKD come from the germline V gene. The CDR3 consists of 14 residues. CDR3 protein: CATSDRDRGDEQYF. In DNA form, the CDR3 reads TGTGCCACCAGTGACCGGGACAGGGGAGATGAGCAGTACTTC.

This clonotype has a single count. The rearrangement uses TRBV7-6 and TRBJ2-3; D is perhaps TRBD2 (5 bases). Trimming took off 4 bases at V and 7 bases at J, with 15 bases between the two ends. This CDR3 has 14 amino acids. Germline values: CDR1 SGHVS, CDR2 FNYEAQ. The CDR3 coding sequence is TGTGCCAGCAGCTCAGATACCGGGGTTAATACGCAGTATTTT. As protein: CASSSDTGVNTQYF. Supplemented by reference TRBV7-6 and TRBJ2-3, the full variable domain reads GAGVSQSPRYKVTKRGQDVALRCDPISGHVSLYWYRQALGQGPEFLTYFNYEAQQDKSGLPNDRFSAERPEGSISTLTIQRTEQRDSAMYRCASSSDTGVNTQYFGPGTRLTVL.

This clonotype came up a few times. This chain links TRBV20-1 with TRBJ1-2; 7 nucleotides line up with TRBD1. The V segment lost 1 base and the J segment 5 bases; nucleotides outside the gene matches: 10. This CDR3 is 15 amino acids long. From germline, CDR1 is DFQATT and CDR2 SNEGSKA (reference sequence). The CDR3 nucleotides are TGCAGTGCTAGAGGGGCCGGGACAGACCTATATGGCTACACCTTC. This sequence encodes CSARGAGTDLYGYTF.

V and J are TRBV7-9 and TRBJ2-5; TRBD1 matches 7 bases. The CDR3 contains 13 residues. In germline, CDR1 is SEHNR, CDR2 FQNEAQ (reference sequence). The trim removed 8 bases at V and 11 bases at J, leaving 14 bases unmatched. The CDR3 spells CASLRDRNNEQYF. The CDR3 DNA reads TGTGCCAGCCTAAGGGACAGAAACAATGAGCAGTACTTC. The whole variable domain, filled in from reference TRBV7-9 and TRBJ2-5, reads DTGVSQNPRHKITKRGQNVTFRCDPISEHNRLYWYRQTLGQGPEFLTYFQNEAQLEKSRLLSDRFSAERPKGSFSTLEIQRTEQGDSAMYLCASLRDRNNEQYFGPGTRLLVL.

In this sample, this clonotype turned up a few times. The gene calls are TRBV5-1 and TRBJ2-7; D is unresolved. CDR1 is SGHRS and CDR2 is YFSETQ in the germline V gene. V lost 4 bases and J lost 4, with 24 bases in between. There are 17 residues in the CDR3. The CDR3 nucleotides are TGCGCCAGCAGCCTGTATCCTTATACCGCCCGTAGTTACGAGCAGTACTTC. Translation: CASSLYPYTARSYEQYF.

The V gene is TRBV25-1, the J gene TRBJ1-2, with a possible D match to TRBD1 (6 bases). V dropped 8 bases and J dropped 2 bases, with 12 bases sitting between them. The CDR3 consists of 13 residues. The germline gives CDR1 MGHDK, CDR2 SYGVNS. CDR3: CASLGTLNYGYTF. As DNA, the CDR3 is TGTGCCAGCCTTGGGACACTCAACTATGGCTACACCTTC.

The chain uses TRBV20-1 and TRBJ2-5; 10 bases map to TRBD1. The DNA end lines up better with TRBJ2-7; the J call may be wrong. The germline CDR1 and CDR2 sequences are DFQATT and SNEGSKA (reference sequence). The CDR3 contains 16 residues. The CDR3 coding sequence is TGCAGTGCTCGGGAGGGACAGGGGCTCTCCGTCTACGAGCAGTACTTC. This gives the protein CSAREGQGLSVYEQYF.

The chain couples TRBV13 to TRBJ2-4; possible D gene TRBD1, 6 bases. V was pared by 5 bases and J by 0 bases, with 11 bases between. Germline V lookup: CDR1 PRHDT, CDR2 FYEKMQ (reference sequence). The CDR3 spans 15 residues. CDR3 loop: CASSRRGVAKNIQYF. The CDR3, as DNA: TGTGCCAGCAGCCGCAGGGGAGTAGCCAAAAACATTCAGTACTTC.

The chain carries TRBV7-9 and TRBJ2-1; D uncertain. Trimming removed 8 bases from V and 8 bases from J, with 16 bases in between. The CDR3 is 13 residues long. Looked up from germline, CDR1 is SEHNR and CDR2 is FQNEAQ (reference sequence). CDR3 nucleotide sequence: TGTGCCAGCTTTGAACTGACTTGGGATGAGCAGTTCTTC. Residues: CASFELTWDEQFF.

This clonotype was observed a handful of times. This chain connects TRBV5-1 to TRBJ1-2; D gene unclear. This CDR3 contains 15 residues. Trimming took off 4 bases at V and 6 bases at J, with 19 bases between the two ends. The germline V gene has CDR1 SGHRS and CDR2 YFSETQ. The CDR3 bases are TGCGCCAGCAGCCCGGAGGTGGTGAGACCCCATGGCTACACCTTC. This codes for CASSPEVVRPHGYTF.

A remark on this clonotype: One end of the junction is discordant with germline, which a read error may explain. The CDR3 sequence is CATGTGGLLGYAF. The CDR3 nucleotides are TGTGCCACCGGGACAGGGGGGTTGTTAGGCTACGCCTTC. The V and J genes are TRBV6-6 and TRBJ1-2; 11 bases fit TRBD1. CDR3 length: 13 amino acids. Germline V gives CDR1 MNHNY, CDR2 SVGAGI (reference sequence).